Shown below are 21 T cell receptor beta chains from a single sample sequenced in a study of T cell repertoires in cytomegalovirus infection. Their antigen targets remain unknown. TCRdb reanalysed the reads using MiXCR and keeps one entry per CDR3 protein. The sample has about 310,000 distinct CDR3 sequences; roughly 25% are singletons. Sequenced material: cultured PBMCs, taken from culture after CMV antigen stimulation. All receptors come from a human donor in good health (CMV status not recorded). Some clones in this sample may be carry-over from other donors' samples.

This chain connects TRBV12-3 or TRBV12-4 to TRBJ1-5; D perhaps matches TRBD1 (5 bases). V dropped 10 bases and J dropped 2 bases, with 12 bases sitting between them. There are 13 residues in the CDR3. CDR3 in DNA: TGTGCCACCCGTGGGGCGGGCAATCAGCCCCAGCATTTT. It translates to CATRGAGNQPQHF.

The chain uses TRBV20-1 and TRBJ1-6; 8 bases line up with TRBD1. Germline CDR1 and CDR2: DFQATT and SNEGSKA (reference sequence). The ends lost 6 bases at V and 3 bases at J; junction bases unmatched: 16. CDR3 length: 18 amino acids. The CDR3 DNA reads TGCAGTGCGGATCTGACAGGGACAGGAGACTTCTATAATTCACCCCTCCACTTT. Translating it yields CSADLTGTGDFYNSPLHF.

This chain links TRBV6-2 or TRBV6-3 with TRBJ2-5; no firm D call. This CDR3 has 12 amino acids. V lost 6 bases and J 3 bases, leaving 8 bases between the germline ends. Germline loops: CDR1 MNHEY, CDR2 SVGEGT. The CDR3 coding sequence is TGTGCCAGCAGAAGACTGGAAGAGACCCAGTACTTC. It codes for CASRRLEETQYF.

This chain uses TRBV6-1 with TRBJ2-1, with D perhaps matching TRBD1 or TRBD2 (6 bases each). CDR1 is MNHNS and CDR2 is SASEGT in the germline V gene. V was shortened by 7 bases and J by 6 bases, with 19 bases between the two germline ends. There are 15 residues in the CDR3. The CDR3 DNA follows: TGTGCCAGCATGGGGGGCGGGAAGCCCATCAATGAGCAGTTCTTC. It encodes CASMGGGKPINEQFF.

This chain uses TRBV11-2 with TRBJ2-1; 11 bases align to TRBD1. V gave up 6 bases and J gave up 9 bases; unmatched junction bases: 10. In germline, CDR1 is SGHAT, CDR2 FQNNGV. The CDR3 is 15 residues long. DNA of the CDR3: TGTGCCAGCAGGCGACCGGGACAGGGGGGGACTGAGCAGTTCTTC. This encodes CASRRPGQGGTEQFF.

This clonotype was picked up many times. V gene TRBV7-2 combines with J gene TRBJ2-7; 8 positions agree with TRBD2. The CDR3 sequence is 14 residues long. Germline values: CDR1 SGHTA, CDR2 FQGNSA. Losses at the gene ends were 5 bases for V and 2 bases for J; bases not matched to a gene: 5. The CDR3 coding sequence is TGTGCCAGCAGCAAAGGACTAGCTGCCTACGAGCAGTACGTC. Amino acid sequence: CASSKGLAAYEQYV.

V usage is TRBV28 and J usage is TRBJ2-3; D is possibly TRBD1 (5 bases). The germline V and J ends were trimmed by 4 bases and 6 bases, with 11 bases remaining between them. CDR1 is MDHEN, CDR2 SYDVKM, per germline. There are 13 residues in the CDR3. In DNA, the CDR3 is TGTGCCAGCAGTTCCGTACCAGGGGATACGCAGTATTTT. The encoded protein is CASSSVPGDTQYF.

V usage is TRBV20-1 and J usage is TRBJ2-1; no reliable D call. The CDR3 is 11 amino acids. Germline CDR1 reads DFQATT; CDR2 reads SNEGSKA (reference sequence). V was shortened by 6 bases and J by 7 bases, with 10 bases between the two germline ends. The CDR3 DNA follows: TGCAGTGCCCTCGCCGAGAATGAGCAGTTCTTC. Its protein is CSALAENEQFF.

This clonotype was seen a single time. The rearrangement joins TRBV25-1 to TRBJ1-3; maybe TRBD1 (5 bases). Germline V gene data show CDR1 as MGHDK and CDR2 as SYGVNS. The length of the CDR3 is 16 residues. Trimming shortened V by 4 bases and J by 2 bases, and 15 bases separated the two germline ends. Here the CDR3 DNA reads TGTGCCAGCAGTGCCCGGGACCGCGGGGCTGGAAACACCATATATTTT. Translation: CASSARDRGAGNTIYF.

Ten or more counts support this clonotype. The CDR3 loop is CASSLAKNGNTEAFF. The CDR3 nucleotides are TGTGCCAGCAGCTTAGCGAAGAACGGGAACACTGAAGCTTTCTTT. This rearrangement joins TRBV7-8 to TRBJ1-1; D is unclear. Germline V gene sequence: CDR1 SGHVS, CDR2 FQNEAQ. This CDR3 is built from 15 residues. Trimming shortened V by 0 bases and J by 1 base, and 9 bases separated the two germline ends.

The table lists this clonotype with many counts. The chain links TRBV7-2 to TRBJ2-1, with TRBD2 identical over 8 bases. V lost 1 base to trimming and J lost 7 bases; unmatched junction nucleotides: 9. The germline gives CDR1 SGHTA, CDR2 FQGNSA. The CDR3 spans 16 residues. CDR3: CASSLDSSGTGNEQFF. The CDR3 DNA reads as TGTGCCAGCAGCTTAGACAGTAGCGGGACCGGGAATGAGCAGTTCTTC. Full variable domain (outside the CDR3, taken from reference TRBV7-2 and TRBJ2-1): GAGVSQSPSNKVTEKGKDVELRCDPISGHTALYWYRQSLGQGLEFLIYFQGNSAPDKSGLPSDRFSAERTGGSVSTLTIQRTQQEDSAVYLCASSLDSSGTGNEQFFGPGTRLTVL.

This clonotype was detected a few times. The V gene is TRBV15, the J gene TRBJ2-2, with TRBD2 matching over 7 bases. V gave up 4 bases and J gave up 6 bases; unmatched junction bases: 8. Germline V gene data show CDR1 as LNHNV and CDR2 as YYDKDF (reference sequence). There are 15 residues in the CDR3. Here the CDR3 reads CATSTRESGAGELFF. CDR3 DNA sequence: TGTGCCACCAGCACGCGGGAGTCCGGGGCCGGGGAGCTGTTTTTT.

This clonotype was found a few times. This CDR3 reads CASRSLAGYEQYV. The CDR3 bases are TGTGCCAGCAGGAGCCTAGCGGGCTACGAGCAGTACGTC. The rearrangement uses TRBV27 and TRBJ2-7; 8 nucleotides align to TRBD2. The germline gives CDR1 MNHEY, CDR2 SMNVEV (reference sequence). The V and J ends lost 6 bases and 3 bases, in that order; junction bases with no gene match: 4. This CDR3 has 13 amino acids.

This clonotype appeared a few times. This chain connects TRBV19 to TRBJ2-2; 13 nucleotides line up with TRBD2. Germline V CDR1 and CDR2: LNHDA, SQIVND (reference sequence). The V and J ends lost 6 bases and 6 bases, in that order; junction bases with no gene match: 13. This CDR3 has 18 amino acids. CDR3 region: CASSTLHRTSGSAGELFF. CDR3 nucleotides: TGTGCCAGTAGCACTCTACACAGGACTAGCGGGAGCGCCGGGGAGCTGTTTTTT. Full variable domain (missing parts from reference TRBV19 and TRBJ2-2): DGGITQSPKYLFRKEGQNVTLSCEQNLNHDAMYWYRQDPGQGLRLIYYSQIVNDFQKGDIAEGYSVSREKKESFPLTVTSAQKNPTAFYLCASSTLHRTSGSAGELFFGEGSRLTVL.

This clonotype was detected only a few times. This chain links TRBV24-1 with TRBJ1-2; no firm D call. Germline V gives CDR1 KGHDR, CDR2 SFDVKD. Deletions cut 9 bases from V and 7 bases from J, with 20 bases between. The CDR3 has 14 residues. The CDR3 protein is CATDYPGGKGGYTF. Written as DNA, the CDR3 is TGTGCCACCGACTACCCAGGAGGAAAGGGTGGCTACACCTTC.

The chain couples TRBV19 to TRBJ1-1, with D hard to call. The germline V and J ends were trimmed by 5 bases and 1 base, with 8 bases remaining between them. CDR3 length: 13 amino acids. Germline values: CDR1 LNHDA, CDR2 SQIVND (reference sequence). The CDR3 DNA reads TGTGCCAGTAGTTACCCTCGGAACACTGAAGCTTTCTTT. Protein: CASSYPRNTEAFF.

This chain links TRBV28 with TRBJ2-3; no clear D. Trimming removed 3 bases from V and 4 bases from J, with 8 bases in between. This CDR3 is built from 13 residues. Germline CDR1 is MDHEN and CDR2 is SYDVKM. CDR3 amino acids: CASSFTGADTQYF. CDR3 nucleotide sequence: TGTGCCAGCAGTTTCACGGGCGCAGATACGCAGTATTTT.

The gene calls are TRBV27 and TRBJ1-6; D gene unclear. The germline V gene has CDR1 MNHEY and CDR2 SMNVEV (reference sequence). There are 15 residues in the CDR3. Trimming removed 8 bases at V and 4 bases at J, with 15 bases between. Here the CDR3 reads CASGGREGYNSPLHF. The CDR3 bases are TGTGCCAGCGGAGGAAGGGAAGGGTATAATTCACCCCTCCACTTT.

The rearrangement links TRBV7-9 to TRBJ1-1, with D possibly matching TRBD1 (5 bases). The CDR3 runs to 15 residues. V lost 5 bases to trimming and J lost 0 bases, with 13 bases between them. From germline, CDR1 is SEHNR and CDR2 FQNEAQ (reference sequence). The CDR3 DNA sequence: TGTGCCAGCAGCGGCTCCGGGACGGTGAACACTGAAGCTTTCTTT. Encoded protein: CASSGSGTVNTEAFF.

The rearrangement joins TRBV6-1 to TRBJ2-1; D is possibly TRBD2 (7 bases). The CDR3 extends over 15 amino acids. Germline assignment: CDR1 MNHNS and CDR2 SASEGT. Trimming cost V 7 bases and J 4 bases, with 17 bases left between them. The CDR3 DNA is TGTGCCAGCAACAGGGATGGCGGGAGTTACAATGAGCAGTTCTTC. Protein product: CASNRDGGSYNEQFF.

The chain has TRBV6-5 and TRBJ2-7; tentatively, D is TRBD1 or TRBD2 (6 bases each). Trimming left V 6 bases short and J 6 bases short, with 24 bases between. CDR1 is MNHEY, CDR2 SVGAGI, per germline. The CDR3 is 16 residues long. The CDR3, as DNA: TGTGCCAGCAGCCCCTCACGGGGGCGATCAGGTGGCGAGCAGTACGTC. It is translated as CASSPSRGRSGGEQYV.